What follows are 5 T cell receptor beta chains derived from one specimen sequenced in a study of low-dose radiotherapy and immunotherapy resistance in tumors. TRAV- and TRBV-specific primers, spanning alpha and beta chains, primed first-strand cDNA. TCR amplification used approximately 19 PCR cycles, a constant-region primer and a V-primer adapter. TCRdb called the reads again in MiXCR, with one record for every CDR3 protein. Counted here are 55,000 to 65,000 distinct CDR3 sequences, around 27% occurring once; the ten biggest clones make up roughly 6.5%. Regarding time point: before trial treatment. The sample consisted of PBMCs, taken before treatment. The receptors were gathered from a male donor with rectosigmoid adenocarcinoma.

This clonotype has at least ten counts. The chain carries TRBV28 and TRBJ1-1, with 8 nucleotides matching TRBD1. In germline, CDR1 is MDHEN, CDR2 SYDVKM. The V gene end was trimmed by 5 bases and the J gene end by 11 bases; junction bases not matched to a gene: 16. The CDR3 runs 15 residues. The DNA of the CDR3 is TGTGCCAGCAGTCTCGCCGGAGCCAGGGGGCTTAATGCTTTCTTT. This sequence encodes CASSLAGARGLNAFF.

This clonotype occurred many times. V and J are TRBV3-1 and TRBJ2-5; 10 bases match TRBD2. Germline V gene lookup returns CDR1 LGHDT and CDR2 YNNKEL (reference sequence). J gave up 5 bases and V 4 bases, and 7 bases lay outside the gene matches. This CDR3 is built from 15 residues. CDR3 amino acids: CASSLGTSDRETQYF. The CDR3 nucleotides are TGTGCCAGCAGCCTCGGGACTAGCGACCGGGAGACCCAGTACTTC.

This clonotype was seen repeatedly, ten times or more. The gene calls are TRBV13 and TRBJ2-1; 13 bases are a match to TRBD2. This CDR3 is built from 18 residues. The V and J ends lost 0 bases and 6 bases, in that order; junction bases with no gene match: 8. Germline V gene sequence: CDR1 PRHDT, CDR2 FYEKMQ (reference sequence). The CDR3 sequence is CASSLGAILAGGPNEQFF. DNA for the CDR3: TGTGCCAGCAGCTTAGGGGCCATACTAGCGGGGGGGCCCAATGAGCAGTTCTTC.

The J gene is TRBJ2-3, the V gene TRBV11-3; TRBD2 matches at 11 bases. Germline V gene lookup returns CDR1 SGHNT and CDR2 YENEEA. The ends lost 4 bases at V and 4 bases at J; junction bases unmatched: 10. The CDR3 runs 17 residues. This chain's CDR3 is CASSSGLAGGFPDTQYF. The CDR3 nucleotides are TGTGCCAGCAGCTCGGGCTTAGCGGGAGGGTTTCCAGATACGCAGTATTTT.

At least ten counts were recorded for this clonotype. This rearrangement joins TRBV19 to TRBJ1-5; possibly TRBD1 for D (5 bases). Germline assignment: CDR1 LNHDA and CDR2 SQIVND (reference sequence). This CDR3 is 14 amino acids long. V lost 6 bases, J lost 4 bases, and 13 bases lay in between. The CDR3 loop is CASREYQGNQPQHF. The CDR3 DNA reads TGTGCCAGTAGAGAATACCAGGGTAATCAGCCCCAGCATTTT. Looking up the rest from reference TRBV19 and TRBJ1-5 gives the full variable domain: DGGITQSPKYLFRKEGQNVTLSCEQNLNHDAMYWYRQDPGQGLRLIYYSQIVNDFQKGDIAEGYSVSREKKESFPLTVTSAQKNPTAFYLCASREYQGNQPQHFGDGTRLSIL.